This TCR beta chain appears in the sequencing data of a study of CD8+ T cells in alopecia areata. Once RNA had been extracted, it was reverse transcribed into cDNA to act as the sequencing template. Only in-frame clones appear in the TCRdb table, and some are missing; sequencing was by immunoSEQ multiplex PCR. The sample contains tens of thousands of clones, 50% to 75% of which appear only once. Individuals with alopecia areata gave both lesional scalp punch biopsies and peripheral blood for collection. This CDR3 has 15 amino acids. CDR1 and CDR2 from the germline V gene are SGHRS and YFSETQ. Between the trimmed V and J ends, which lost 1 base and 7 bases, there was a span of 15 bases.

Sequenced here: CD8+ T cells sorted from blood, sampled at week 0. This rearrangement joins TRBV5-1 to TRBJ2-1; maybe TRBD2 (5 bases). The clonotype originates from a human donor with alopecia areata. CDR3 residues: CASSLIAGEENEQFF. CDR3 DNA sequence: TGCGCCAGCAGCTTGATAGCCGGGGAAGAGAATGAGCAGTTCTTC.